These T cell receptor beta chains were read from a single sample in a study of Graves' ophthalmopathy and Graves' hyperthyroidism. TCRdb passed the multiplex PCR reads through MiXCR, listing each CDR3 protein once. The repertoire holds about 480,000 distinct CDR3 sequences, with around an eighth as singletons. Specimen: blood. The receptors originated from a woman aged 30 to 39 with Graves' ophthalmopathy. Each CDR3 is given with its conserved first and last residue. The order of the fields is V gene, J gene, D gene, clone size, CDR3 DNA, CDR3 protein. D genes are given only for firm matches. Sizes are listed as how often the clone was seen (once, few, many) or a class if it is expanded.

TRBV7-9,TRBJ2-7,-,few,TGTGCCAGCAGCTCGGACATTACCTACGAGCAGTACTTC,CASSSDITYEQYF
TRBV6-1,TRBJ2-7,TRBD2,many,TGTGCCAGCAAGACGAGCGGGAGAGTGGGCTACGAGCAGTACTTC,CASKTSGRVGYEQYF
TRBV6-1,TRBJ1-5,-,many,TGTGCCAGCAGTGAAGGACATCCCGGGGATCAGCCCCAGCATTTT,CASSEGHPGDQPQHF
TRBV19,TRBJ1-1,-,many,TGTGCCAGTAGTATAGTATGGAACACTGAAGCTTTCTTT,CASSIVWNTEAFF
TRBV10-3,TRBJ2-5,TRBD2,many,TGTGCCATCAGTGAGGTCTGGGCTAGCGGGAGAGTCGGGGAGACCCAGTACTTC,CAISEVWASGRVGETQYF
TRBV11-1,TRBJ1-1,-,many,TGTGCCAGCAGCTTACCCCGGGTCGAAGCTTTCTTT,CASSLPRVEAFF
TRBV28,TRBJ1-3,-,many,TGTGCCAGCCAAAAGGGAAAGGCCGGAAACACCATATATTTT,CASQKGKAGNTIYF
TRBV6-1,TRBJ2-5,TRBD1,many,TGTGCCAGCACCCTCAACAGGGGGGCCTGGGAGACCCAGTACTTC,CASTLNRGAWETQYF
TRBV4-1,TRBJ2-5,TRBD2,few,TGCGCCAGCAGCCAGAGACTAGCGGAAAGGACCCAGTACTTC,CASSQRLAERTQYF
TRBV12-3/TRBV12-4,TRBJ1-2,-,many,TGTGCCAGCAGTTTGACCCGTGGCTACACCTTC,CASSLTRGYTF